This T cell receptor (beta chain) was sequenced during a study of T cells in Graves' hyperthyroidism and ophthalmopathy. Amplification yielded TCR beta CDR3 regions, with RNA transcripts as the source. With the HTBI primer set, the TCR CDR3 went through a first round of RT-PCR. TCRdb processed the multiplex PCR reads anew with MiXCR; each CDR3 protein has one entry. The table records about 590,000 distinct CDR3 sequences, approximately 15% of them present only once. Germline V gene lookup returns CDR1 SGHNT and CDR2 YENEEA. V gave up 0 bases and J gave up 8 bases; unmatched junction bases: 7. This CDR3 is 16 amino acids long.

This TCR was recovered from a woman under 30 with Graves' ophthalmopathy. Sequencing used blood. The V gene is TRBV11-3, the J gene TRBJ2-1; 10 bases agree with TRBD2. The CDR3 loop reads CASSLESSGSGDEQFF. The CDR3 DNA follows: TGTGCCAGCAGCTTAGAATCTAGCGGGAGTGGTGATGAGCAGTTCTTC. Based on the CDR3 plus reference TRBV11-3 and TRBJ2-1, the full variable domain is EAGVVQSPRYKIIEKKQPVAFWCNPISGHNTLYWYLQNLGQGPELLIRYENEEAVDDSQLPKDRFSAERLKGVDSTLKIQPAELGDSAVYLCASSLESSGSGDEQFFGPGTRLTVL.